A single sample gave rise to the 16 T cell receptor beta chains below, sequenced in a study of cytomegalovirus exposure and HLA in healthy donors. Both 60 Vbeta primers and 13 Jbeta primers went into the PCR. Some clones are missing from TCRdb's copy, which holds only in-frame ones; the method was immunoSEQ multiplex PCR. The table records approximately 79,000 clones, over 70% of them present only once. The sequencing input was PBMCs. The receptors come from a man aged 40-49 years in good health and CMV-seronegative.

This sequence joins TRBV7-6 and TRBJ1-1; 8 bases are shared with TRBD1. Germline loops: CDR1 SGHVS, CDR2 FNYEAQ. V lost 8 bases to trimming and J lost 4 bases; unmatched junction nucleotides: 12. The CDR3 runs to 15 residues. DNA for the CDR3: TGTGCCAGCCGTTCTGGGGGACAGGAGTCCACTGAAGCTTTCTTT. Translating gives CASRSGGQESTEAFF.

The chain employs TRBV7-9 and TRBJ1-4; tentatively, D is TRBD1 (5 bases). V was trimmed by 5 bases and J by 7 bases, leaving 14 bases between them. CDR1 and CDR2 (germline): SEHNR, FQNEAQ (reference sequence). This CDR3 has 14 amino acids. CDR3 sequence reads: CASSRRGLGEKLFF. CDR3 coding DNA: TGTGCCAGCAGCCGACGGGGGTTGGGTGAAAAACTGTTTTTT.

The J gene is TRBJ1-1, the V gene TRBV5-1; 7 nucleotides match TRBD1. Germline CDR1 reads SGHRS; CDR2 reads YFSETQ. The CDR3 is made up of 15 amino acids. V was pared by 3 bases and J by 7 bases, with 12 bases of the junction left unmatched. The CDR3 DNA follows: TGCGCCAGCAGCTCTACCGGGACAGTTCGTAATGAAGCTTTCTTT. Residues: CASSSTGTVRNEAFF.

This rearrangement joins TRBV7-9 to TRBJ1-1; D is uncertain. Trimming left V 4 bases short and J 0 bases short, with 9 bases between. The V gene's germline CDR1 is SEHNR and CDR2 FQNEAQ (reference sequence). The CDR3 runs to 14 residues. The CDR3 loop reads CASSSMNMNTEAFF. Written as DNA, the CDR3 is TGTGCCAGCAGCTCAATGAACATGAACACTGAAGCTTTCTTT.

The genes are TRBV27 and TRBJ2-3, with TRBD1 as a possible D gene (7 bases). V lost 4 bases to trimming and J lost 5 bases, with 16 bases between them. The germline CDR1 and CDR2 sequences are MNHEY and SMNVEV (reference sequence). This CDR3 region has 15 residues. The CDR3: CASSSGGQTRDTQYF. Here the CDR3 DNA reads TGTGCCAGCAGTTCCGGGGGACAGACTCGAGATACGCAGTATTTT.

This clone was seen more than once but under ten times. The identical CDR3 is also encoded by other nucleotide sequences in the sample. The chain couples TRBV19 to TRBJ2-1; 11 bases agree with TRBD2. With 3 bases clipped from V and 7 bases from J, the junction kept 5 bases outside the gene matches. Germline loops: CDR1 LNHDA, CDR2 SQIVND (reference sequence). The CDR3 covers 15 residues. CDR3 residues: CASSIGTSGGNEQFF. CDR3 bases: TGTGCCAGTAGTATCGGAACTAGCGGGGGAAATGAGCAGTTCTTC.

The chain couples TRBV18 to TRBJ2-7; 10 nucleotides match TRBD2. The V gene end was trimmed by 6 bases and the J gene end by 2 bases; junction bases not matched to a gene: 4. The CDR3 contains 14 residues. Per germline, CDR1 KGHSH and CDR2 LQKENI. The CDR3 loop reads CASSPGTSAYEQYF. The CDR3 DNA is TGTGCCAGCTCCCCCGGGACTAGCGCCTACGAGCAGTACTTC.

This clone was found a few times. The chain has TRBV2 and TRBJ1-2; D unresolved. V was shortened by 10 bases and J by 3 bases, with 15 bases between the two germline ends. The CDR3 is 13 amino acids. Germline V gene lookup returns CDR1 SNHLY and CDR2 FYNNEI. CDR3 in amino acids: CATRGWGDYGYTF. The CDR3 region has the DNA TGTGCCACCCGAGGTTGGGGAGACTATGGCTACACCTTC.

The chain is built from TRBV6-4 and TRBJ1-5; D perhaps matches TRBD1 (6 bases). The CDR3 loop spans 13 amino acids. The germline gives CDR1 MRHNA, CDR2 SNTAGT. Trimming took off 8 bases at V and 7 bases at J, with 15 bases between the two ends. The chain's CDR3 is CASSQGEEQPQHF. The CDR3 nucleotides read TGTGCCAGCTCACAGGGTGAAGAACAGCCCCAGCATTTT.

J is TRBJ2-5 and V is TRBV4-2; 8 bases map to TRBD2. Looked up from germline, CDR1 is LGHNA and CDR2 is YNFKEQ. V lost 4 bases, J lost 5 bases, and 18 bases stayed unmatched. This CDR3 contains 18 residues. CDR3 residues: CASSRERSGTYSWETQYF. As DNA, the CDR3 is TGTGCCAGCAGCCGAGAACGTAGCGGGACCTACTCCTGGGAGACCCAGTACTTC.

This clone was found a few times. The J gene is TRBJ1-3, the V gene TRBV5-4, with D possibly matching TRBD1 (5 bases). The CDR3 contains 16 residues. Germline loops: CDR1 SGHNT, CDR2 YYREEE (reference sequence). With 6 bases removed from V and 3 bases from J, the gap between germline ends came to 19 bases. CDR3 nucleotides: TGTGCCAGCACCAACCAAATGCGGGGGAGTGGAAACACCATATATTTT. Protein sequence: CASTNQMRGSGNTIYF.

The chain is built from TRBV28 and TRBJ1-1; D might be TRBD1 (6 bases). The CDR3 has 13 residues. Germline V lookup: CDR1 MDHEN, CDR2 SYDVKM. V gave up 10 bases and J gave up 0 bases, with 12 bases separating them. The CDR3 DNA sequence: TGTGCCACCATTGGGACATTGAACACTGAAGCTTTCTTT. It is translated as CATIGTLNTEAFF.

In DNA form, the CDR3 reads TGCAGCGTTGTATTGGGCGCAGATACGCAGTATTTT. It translates to CSVVLGADTQYF. The chain couples TRBV29-1 to TRBJ2-3; D is unresolved. The CDR3 contains 12 residues. Trimming shortened V by 4 bases and J by 4 bases, and 9 bases separated the two germline ends. CDR1 is SQVTM and CDR2 is ANQGSEA in the germline V gene.

This sequence joins TRBV27 and TRBJ2-1; possible D gene TRBD2, 5 bases. The V end lost 0 bases, the J end lost 6 bases, and 12 bases lay between the germline ends. The CDR3 consists of 15 residues. Germline loops: CDR1 MNHEY, CDR2 SMNVEV (reference sequence). The CDR3 nucleotides read TGTGCCAGCAGTTTATCTAGCGCCGCACCCAATGAGCAGTTCTTC. Encoded protein: CASSLSSAAPNEQFF.

This clone appeared once. The J gene is TRBJ2-1, the V gene TRBV14, with 9 bases identical to TRBD2. This CDR3 has 16 residues. The J segment lost 4 bases and the V segment lost 4 bases, leaving 8 bases of the junction unmatched. Germline V gives CDR1 SGHDN, CDR2 FVKESK. This CDR3 reads CASSLDGLAPYNEQFF. DNA for the CDR3: TGTGCCAGCAGCCTTGACGGACTAGCGCCATACAATGAGCAGTTCTTC.

V and J are TRBV5-1 and TRBJ2-2, with TRBD1 matching 10 bases. The V segment lost 3 bases and the J segment 4 bases; nucleotides outside the gene matches: 0. The CDR3 contains 14 residues. Per the germline V gene, CDR1 is SGHRS and CDR2 is YFSETQ. The CDR3 region is CASSWTGGTGELFF. CDR3 in DNA: TGCGCCAGCAGCTGGACAGGGGGCACCGGGGAGCTGTTTTTT.